The rows below give T cell receptor beta chains drawn from one sample of a study of a mutant IDH1 vaccine in newly diagnosed glioma. Their antigens remain unidentified. The assay was immunoSEQ multiplex PCR, and TCRdb's table has in-frame clones only and misses some. The table has over 45,000 clones, roughly 92% seen once. The sample here was PBMCs, taken from a glioma patient whose treatment included an IDH1 peptide vaccine. The receptors come from a man between 50 and 59 years old with glioma. Both conserved end residues are part of each CDR3.

V,J,CDR3
TRBV25-1,TRBJ2-7,CASSLAETYEQYF
TRBV7-8,TRBJ2-7,CASSSTPQGATYEQYF
TRBV1,TRBJ2-1,CTSSQGSHGPSYNEQFF
TRBV5-1,TRBJ2-3,CASSKGQSDTQYF
TRBV5-8,TRBJ2-3,CASSLWNADTQYF
TRBV11-2,TRBJ2-7,CASSLGTEAYEQYF
TRBV9,TRBJ1-2,CASRGDLPNGYTF
TRBV7-8,TRBJ2-2,CASSLAGARTGELFF
TRBV7-9,TRBJ1-3,CASSTAGATIYF
TRBV5-1,TRBJ2-3,CASSSGLITDTQYF
TRBV7-8,TRBJ1-2,CASSPWTMNLYGYTF
TRBV5-6,TRBJ2-7,CASSFGAGGFEQYF
TRBV2,TRBJ1-6,CASSVRAGWGSPLHF
TRBV2,TRBJ2-7,CASSEALRNSFTYEQYF
TRBV15,TRBJ1-4,CATSSKARANEKLFF
TRBV6-5,TRBJ1-2,CASNRRLGLDYGYTF
TRBV9,TRBJ2-1,CASSSRTGYNEQFF
TRBV5-6,TRBJ1-2,CASSFDRERDGYTF
TRBV18,TRBJ2-6,CASSPTGTGGSGANVLTF
TRBV18,TRBJ1-6,CASSRDSNSPLHF
TRBV15,TRBJ2-7,CATSREWDSSYEQYF
TRBV19,TRBJ1-2,CASSKVSYNYGYTF
TRBV6-1,TRBJ2-3,CASKLPGGGTQYF
TRBV13,TRBJ2-5,CASSSQTLAGTGVETQYF
TRBV6-4,TRBJ1-1,CASSEARGTEAFF
TRBV5-4,TRBJ2-1,CASSVGLAGISSRGQFF
TRBV18,TRBJ2-1,CASSPPVGTESYNEQFF
TRBV2,TRBJ2-7,CASSERGQGPDEQYF
TRBV2,TRBJ1-2,CASSEAQGLGGYTF
TRBV2,TRBJ2-3,CASTLAGSADTQYF
TRBV4-1,TRBJ1-4,CASSQGTGSATNEKLFF
TRBV6-4,TRBJ1-1,CASRAGPLNTEAFF
TRBV4-1,TRBJ2-7,CASSPAGGSYEQYF
TRBV5-1,TRBJ2-7,CASSFQSGTGNSYEQYF
TRBV29-1,TRBJ1-2,CSVPRGGIGGYGYTF
TRBV18,TRBJ1-1,CASSPLQANTEAFF
TRBV10-3,TRBJ2-2,CAIGGPTGELFF
TRBV28,TRBJ2-7,CASTVGLAYYEQYF
TRBV30,TRBJ1-2,CAWSAGTGGYGYTF
TRBV19,TRBJ2-7,CASSPSGWSYEQYF
TRBV19,TRBJ1-1,CASIDRDRSRAFF
TRBV5-4,TRBJ2-1,CASSLELAGVNEQFF
TRBV6-1,TRBJ2-1,CASIGGGAGNEQFF
TRBV5-1,TRBJ2-3,CASSSDRPVTDTQYF
TRBV7-2,TRBJ2-3,CASTPNGKRGHSTDTQYF
TRBV5-1,TRBJ1-5,CASSLYGTENQPQHF
TRBV28,TRBJ1-5,CASRGQGVLNQPQHF
TRBV21-1,TRBJ2-1,CASSKGIKGREPFSLVNEQFF
TRBV15,TRBJ1-1,CATSRVTGQIGAFF
TRBV30,TRBJ1-1,CAWSVRGARMNTEAFF
TRBV30,TRBJ2-1,CAWSFNSGYNEQFF
TRBV6-6,TRBJ1-5,CASSDRGGNQPQHF
TRBV9,TRBJ1-4,CASSESGTGRPTNEKLFF